Included here is one T cell receptor beta chain sequence, with context. Its matching antigen is unknown. The libraries of TRB cDNA were prepared using 5' RACE with UMI labels. TCRdb re-called the 5' RACE reads and gives one entry per CDR3 protein, without DNA. This table holds tens of thousands of distinct CDR3 sequences. Germline V gives CDR1 SQVTM, CDR2 ANQGSEA. The CDR3 extends over 15 amino acids. This sample was taken from a study of CXCR3-negative and CXCR3-positive naive CD8 T cells. The study, taken as a whole, reports: CXCR3-expressing naive cells carried TRB CDR3s more hydrophobic than those of CXCR3-negative naive cells.

Every CD8+ subset sample held 300,000 flow-sorted cells, done in triplicate. Naive CD8+ T cells were CD45RO-CCR7+CD27+CD95-. This chain joins TRBV29-1 and TRBJ2-1; there is no DNA to check the TCRdb D call of TRBD2. The sequenced sample was naive CXCR3+ CD8+ T cells from blood. Indicated subset: CD45RO-CCR7+CD27+CD95- naive CD8+ T cells expressing CXCR3 (TNR3+). This TCR came from a human donor in good health. Some clones in this sample may be carry-over from other donors' samples. CDR3 sequence: CSVTTGGMAGNEQFF.